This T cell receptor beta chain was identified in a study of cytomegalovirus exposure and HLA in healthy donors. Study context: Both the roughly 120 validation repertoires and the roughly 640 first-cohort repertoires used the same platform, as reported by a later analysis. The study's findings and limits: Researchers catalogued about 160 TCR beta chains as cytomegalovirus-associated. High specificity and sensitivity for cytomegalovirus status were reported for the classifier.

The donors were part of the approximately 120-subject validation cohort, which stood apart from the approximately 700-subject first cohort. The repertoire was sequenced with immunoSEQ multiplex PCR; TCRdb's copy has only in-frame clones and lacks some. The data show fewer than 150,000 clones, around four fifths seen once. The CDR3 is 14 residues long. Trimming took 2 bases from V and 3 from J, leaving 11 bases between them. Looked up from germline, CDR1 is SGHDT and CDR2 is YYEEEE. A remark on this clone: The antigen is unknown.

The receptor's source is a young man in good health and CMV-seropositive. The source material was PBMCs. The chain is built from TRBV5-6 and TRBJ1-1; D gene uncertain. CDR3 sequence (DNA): TGTGCCAGCAGCTTTACCCTCGGGGACACTGAAGCTTTCTTT. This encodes CASSFTLGDTEAFF.